Detailed here is one T cell receptor beta chain. This sample is drawn from a study of blood T cell repertoires in COVID-19. CDR1 KGHDR and CDR2 SFDVKD come from the germline V gene. V shed 7 bases, J shed 8 bases, and the junction held 7 bases outside the gene matches. This CDR3 region has 14 residues. Clones were sequenced by immunoSEQ multiplex PCR, and TCRdb holds only the in-frame ones, with some missing. The table records 300,000 to 400,000 clones, more than 80% of them present only once. The study recruited people aged 18 to 89 years across approximately 24 US areas. Participant-given clinical history determined each cohort assignment. Donors in Cohort 3 counted as recovered after two negative PCRs, clearance, or symptom resolution.

The TCR was taken from a man younger than 35 who had recovered from COVID-19. V and J are TRBV24-1 and TRBJ1-4; TRBD1 agrees at 9 bases. The specimen was PBMCs or T cells enriched from blood (not recorded which). CDR3 DNA: TGTGCCACCAGCTACAGGGGGCAACAGGAAAAACTGTTTTTT. Protein sequence: CATSYRGQQEKLFF.